This T cell receptor (beta chain) was sequenced for a study of OX40 agonist ivuxolimab in advanced cancers. Study background: The mean age was roughly 60 years, ranging from 23 to 79, with less than 90% of participants male. Two patients with cutaneous melanoma and one with hepatocellular carcinoma, three in total, showed partial responses.

This CDR3 region has 12 residues. Trimming took 3 bases from V and 5 from J, leaving 8 bases between them. Germline CDR1 and CDR2: SNHLY and FYNNEI. General study results and limits: On average, CD8+ T cells had more expanded clones than CD4+. Undetermined was the antigen specificity of the expanded peripheral T cells.

Sequencing used immunoSEQ multiplex PCR; TCRdb keeps in-frame clones, though not all of them. In the table there are around 80,000 clones, 85% of which are singletons. On this clone itself: Its antigen is as yet unknown.

The TCR sequence derives from an adult with an advanced solid tumor such as melanoma, head and neck, liver or kidney cancer. The sequencing here drew on CD4+ or CD8+ T cells sorted from blood, taken in a trial of the OX40 agonist ivuxolimab. This sequence joins TRBV2 and TRBJ2-7; D is possibly TRBD1 or TRBD2 (5 bases each). The CDR3 coding sequence is TGTGCCAGCAGTGATCCGGGGCACGAGCAGTACTTC. Translating gives CASSDPGHEQYF.